This is a list of T cell receptor beta chains from one sample in a study of T cell responses to AZD1222 COVID-19 vaccine. Assay: immunoSEQ multiplex PCR; the TCRdb copy retains only in-frame clones and omits some. The sample holds about 160,000 clones, roughly 90% seen once. The specimen was peripheral blood, collected on day 0 of AZD1222 vaccination. The receptors were sampled from an adult in good health. Each CDR3 is given with its conserved first and last residue. A D gene is named only where the DNA matches it firmly. Not every row has a clone size; where given, it reads once, few, many or a size class.

abundance,j_gene,len,v_gene,d_gene,CDR3aa,CDR3nt
NA,TRBJ1-5,15,TRBV7-8,TRBD1,CASSPYDRVNQPQHF,TGTGCCAGCAGCCCGTACGACAGGGTCAATCAGCCCCAGCATTTT
NA,TRBJ1-6,15,TRBV5-1,TRBD1,CASSLDRGLNSPLHF,TGCGCCAGCAGCTTGGACAGGGGGCTTAATTCACCCCTCCACTTT
few,TRBJ1-5,15,TRBV7-8,TRBD1,CASSPGTGLGQPQHF,TGTGCCAGCAGCCCCGGGACAGGGCTTGGGCAGCCCCAGCATTTT
once,TRBJ2-6,15,TRBV28,TRBD1,CASRRQGSGANVLTF,TGTGCCAGCAGACGACAGGGTTCGGGGGCCAACGTCCTGACTTTC
NA,TRBJ1-2,12,TRBV12-3/TRBV12-4,NA,CASGRGSYGYTF,TGTGCCAGCGGGCGGGGGAGCTATGGCTACACCTTC
NA,TRBJ2-1,11,TRBV6-5,NA,CASSSRDEQFF,TGTGCCAGCAGTTCTAGGGATGAGCAGTTCTTC
NA,TRBJ1-1,12,TRBV28,NA,CASSISSTEAFF,TGTGCCTCGTCCATTTCGTCCACTGAAGCTTTCTTT
once,TRBJ1-2,13,TRBV7-9,NA,CASSFLRARGYTF,TGTGCCAGCAGCTTTCTCAGGGCTCGGGGCTACACCTTC
NA,TRBJ2-3,14,TRBV5-1,TRBD1,CASSFGQGTDTQYF,TGCGCCAGCAGCTTCGGACAGGGAACAGATACGCAGTATTTT
NA,TRBJ2-2,13,TRBV2,NA,CASSEVYTGELFF,TGTGCCAGCAGTGAAGTGTACACCGGGGAGCTGTTTTTT
NA,TRBJ2-7,15,TRBV7-2,NA,CASSLRREIIYEQYF,TGTGCCAGCAGCTTAAGGCGAGAGATTATCTACGAGCAGTACTTC
NA,TRBJ2-2,15,TRBV2,TRBD1,CASRGGQGGTGELFF,TGTGCCAGCAGGGGGGGACAGGGTGGAACCGGGGAGCTGTTTTTT
NA,TRBJ2-7,13,TRBV7-9,TRBD2,CASSLVLAGPYYF,TGTGCCAGCAGCTTAGTACTAGCGGGCCCGTATTACTTC
NA,TRBJ1-1,16,TRBV27,TRBD1,CASSLRTGGVRTEAFF,TGTGCCAGCAGTTTAAGGACAGGGGGGGTGAGAACTGAAGCTTTCTTT
NA,TRBJ1-1,14,TRBV29-1,NA,CSVPWVWGATEAFF,TGCAGCGTTCCTTGGGTCTGGGGCGCCACTGAAGCTTTCTTT
NA,TRBJ1-2,11,TRBV30,NA,CAHGANYGYTF,TGTGCGCACGGGGCTAACTATGGCTACACCTTC
NA,TRBJ1-5,16,TRBV28,NA,CASSVMTGLPNQPQHF,TGTGCCAGCAGTGTAATGACTGGCCTTCCGAATCAGCCCCAGCATTTT
NA,TRBJ1-5,16,TRBV5-1,NA,CASSLDGQGGNQPQHF,TGCGCCAGCAGCTTGGATGGTCAGGGAGGAAACCAGCCCCAGCATTTT
NA,TRBJ2-2,14,TRBV7-3,NA,CASRPGSPTGELFF,TGTGCCAGCAGGCCGGGATCCCCCACCGGGGAGCTGTTTTTT
NA,TRBJ1-4,15,TRBV5-1,TRBD1,CASSLAAQGAEKLFF,TGCGCCAGCAGCTTAGCGGCACAGGGGGCTGAAAAACTGTTTTTT
NA,TRBJ2-1,14,TRBV27,NA,CASSIQSSYNEQFF,TGTGCCAGCAGTATACAGAGCTCCTACAATGAGCAGTTCTTC
NA,TRBJ1-6,15,TRBV27,NA,CASSLGGEFYSPLHF,TGTGCCAGCAGTTTAGGAGGGGAATTCTATTCACCCCTCCACTTT
NA,TRBJ1-4,15,TRBV19,NA,CASSIGGATNEKLFF,TGTGCCAGTAGTATAGGGGGGGCAACTAATGAAAAACTGTTTTTT
NA,TRBJ2-2,14,TRBV27,NA,CASSFKEYTGELFF,TGTGCCAGCAGTTTTAAGGAATACACCGGGGAGCTGTTTTTT
NA,TRBJ2-7,15,TRBV4-3,TRBD1,CASSQGTGVSYEQYF,TGCGCCAGCAGCCAAGGAACAGGGGTCTCCTACGAGCAGTACTTC
once,TRBJ1-1,13,TRBV18,NA,CASSQTGYTEAFF,TGTGCCAGCTCACAAACAGGGTACACTGAAGCTTTCTTT
NA,TRBJ1-6,14,TRBV7-2,NA,CASSLGLKGSTLHF,TGTGCCAGCAGCTTAGGTCTGAAGGGCTCGACCCTCCACTTT
NA,TRBJ2-1,17,TRBV5-4,TRBD2,CASSLVGRLAGGNEQFF,TGTGCCAGCAGCTTGGTAGGTCGACTAGCGGGGGGAAATGAGCAGTTCTTC
NA,TRBJ1-3,19,TRBV9,TRBD1,CASSVEETGGRRSGNTIYF,TGTGCCAGCAGCGTAGAGGAGACAGGGGGCCGTCGCTCTGGAAACACCATATATTTT
NA,TRBJ2-2,16,TRBV28,TRBD1,CASSPDRRTNTGELFF,TGTGCCAGCAGTCCGGACAGGCGAACGAACACCGGGGAGCTGTTTTTT
NA,TRBJ2-7,15,TRBV28,NA,CASTTVLSGDYEQYF,TGTGCCAGCACCACTGTTTTATCGGGAGACTACGAGCAGTACTTC
NA,TRBJ1-2,14,TRBV9,TRBD1,CASSPSTGPYGYTF,TGTGCCAGCAGCCCTTCGACAGGGCCCTATGGCTACACCTTC
NA,TRBJ2-1,15,TRBV6-6,TRBD1,CASIPGRGQYNEQFF,TGTGCCAGCATCCCAGGTCGGGGACAGTACAATGAGCAGTTCTTC
NA,TRBJ2-6,15,TRBV24-1,NA,CATSDSAPGANVLTF,TGTGCCACCAGCGATTCGGCTCCTGGGGCCAACGTCCTGACTTTC
NA,TRBJ1-1,10,TRBV28,NA,CASIGTEAFF,TGTGCCAGCATCGGCACTGAAGCTTTCTTT
NA,TRBJ2-1,17,TRBV7-2,TRBD2,CASSLLRTSGGANEQFF,TGTGCCAGCAGCTTATTGAGGACTAGCGGGGGGGCGAATGAGCAGTTCTTC
few,TRBJ1-1,13,TRBV6-6,TRBD1,CASNPGQGTEAFF,TGTGCCAGCAACCCCGGACAGGGCACTGAAGCTTTCTTT
once,TRBJ2-5,15,TRBV5-4,NA,CASSLGQINQETQYF,TGTGCCAGCAGCTTAGGACAGATCAACCAAGAGACCCAGTACTTC
few,TRBJ1-2,13,TRBV12-3/TRBV12-4,NA,CASSGQGYYGYTF,TGTGCCAGCAGTGGGCAAGGTTACTATGGCTACACCTTC
few,TRBJ1-5,16,TRBV19,TRBD1,CASSMEPDRVAQPQHF,TGTGCCAGTAGTATGGAACCCGACAGGGTTGCTCAGCCCCAGCATTTT
NA,TRBJ1-1,18,TRBV28,TRBD1,CASYNRDRVAGVNTEAFF,TGTGCCAGCTATAACCGGGACAGGGTTGCGGGAGTGAACACTGAAGCTTTCTTT
NA,TRBJ1-1,14,TRBV3-1/TRBV3-2,NA,CASSPPGLGADAFF,TGTGCCAGCAGCCCGCCGGGATTGGGGGCGGATGCTTTCTTT
NA,TRBJ2-7,13,TRBV7-5,NA,CVRTSQVFYEQYF,TGTGTCAGAACCTCCCAGGTATTCTACGAGCAGTACTTC
NA,TRBJ2-3,17,TRBV5-1,TRBD2,CASSSGLAGSSTDTQYF,TGCGCCAGCAGCTCGGGACTAGCGGGTTCTAGCACAGATACGCAGTATTTT
NA,TRBJ2-2,13,TRBV6-5,NA,CAGRRGNTGELFF,TGTGCGGGTCGGAGGGGAAACACCGGGGAGCTGTTTTTT